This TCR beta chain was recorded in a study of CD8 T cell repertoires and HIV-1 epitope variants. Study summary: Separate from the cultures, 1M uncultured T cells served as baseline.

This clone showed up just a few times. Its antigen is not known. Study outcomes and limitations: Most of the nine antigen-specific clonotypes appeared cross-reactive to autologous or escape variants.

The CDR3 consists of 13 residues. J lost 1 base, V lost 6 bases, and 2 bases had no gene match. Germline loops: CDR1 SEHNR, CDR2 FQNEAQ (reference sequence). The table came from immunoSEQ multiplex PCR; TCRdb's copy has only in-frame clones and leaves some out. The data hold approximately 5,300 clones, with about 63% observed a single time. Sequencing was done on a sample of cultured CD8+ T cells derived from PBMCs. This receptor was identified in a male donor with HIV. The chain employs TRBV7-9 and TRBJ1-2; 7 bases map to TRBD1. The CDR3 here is CASSRDSNYGYTF. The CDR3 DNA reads TGTGCCAGCAGTCGGGACAGTAACTATGGCTACACCTTC.